The sequence of this TCR beta chain was determined in a study of blood T cells in healthy people across ages. Study outcomes and limitations: Diversity estimated from one million T cells was considered an underestimate. Naive CD4+ cell counts and diversity both ran higher in long-lived than in aged donors.

The V end lost 1 base, the J end lost 4 bases, and 7 bases lay between the germline ends. The CDR3 runs 12 residues. Germline values: CDR1 DFQATT, CDR2 SNEGSKA (reference sequence). They isolated at least 6 million PBMCs from each sample. A note on this clonotype: Its target is not known.

The second PCR ran about 6 to 12 cycles with a sample-barcoded 5' primer and J-beta primers. In TCRdb, the 5' RACE reads were re-called with MiXCR into one record per CDR3 protein. Of hundreds of thousands of distinct CDR3 sequences listed, around 50% were seen once; the top ten hold roughly 26%. The sequence derives from a middle-aged man in good health. This chain links TRBV20-1 with TRBJ2-5, with D unclear. Sequencing used blood. For the CDR3, the DNA is TGCAGTGCTAGAGGGGTTCTAGAGACCCAGTACTTC. Translated, it gives CSARGVLETQYF.